The clone carrying this TCR beta chain was counted many times. Its antigen remains unidentified. TCRdb ran MiXCR on the RACE reads and lists one entry per CDR3 protein. The table records about 84,000 distinct CDR3 sequences, 11% of them present only once. This CDR3 comprises 13 residues. Germline lookup yields CDR1 LNHDA and CDR2 SQIVND (reference sequence). Trimming removed 5 bases at V and 3 bases at J, with 10 bases between. These data are taken from a study of human T cells and chemical hapten exposure. Study-level results: Clustering by CDR3 similarity yielded significantly more large clusters from expanded TCRs than controls.

Time point noted: patch test 3, about 24 weeks after DPC sensitization. The treatment: therapeutic diphenylcyclopropenone sensitization with weekly scalp DPC. The sample consisted of whole blood, taken in connection with sensitization to the hapten diphenylcyclopropenone (DPC). The rearrangement links TRBV19 to TRBJ2-5; tentative D call: TRBD2 (6 bases). The TCR sequence derives from a woman between 45 and 60 years old with alopecia areata. Some clones in this sample may be carry-over from other donors' samples. Here the CDR3 DNA reads TGTGCCAGTAGTTATGGCGGGAAAGAGACCCAGTACTTC. Translating gives CASSYGGKETQYF.